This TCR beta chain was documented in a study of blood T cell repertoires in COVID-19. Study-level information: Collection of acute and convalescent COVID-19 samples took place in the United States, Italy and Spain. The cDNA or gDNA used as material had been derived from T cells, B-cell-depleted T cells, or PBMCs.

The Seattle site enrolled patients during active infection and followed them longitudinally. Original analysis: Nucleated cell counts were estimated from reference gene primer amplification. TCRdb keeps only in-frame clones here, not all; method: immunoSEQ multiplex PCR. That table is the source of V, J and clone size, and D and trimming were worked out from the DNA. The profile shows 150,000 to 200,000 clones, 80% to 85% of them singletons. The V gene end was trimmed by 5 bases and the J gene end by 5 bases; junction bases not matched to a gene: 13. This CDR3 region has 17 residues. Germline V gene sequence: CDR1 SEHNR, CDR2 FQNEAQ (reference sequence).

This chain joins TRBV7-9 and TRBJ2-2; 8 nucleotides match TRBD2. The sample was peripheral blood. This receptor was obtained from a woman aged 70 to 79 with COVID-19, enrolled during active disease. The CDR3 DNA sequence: TGTGCCAGCAGCATTACATTTCGGGAGGGCCGAACCGGGGAGCTGTTTTTT. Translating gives CASSITFREGRTGELFF.